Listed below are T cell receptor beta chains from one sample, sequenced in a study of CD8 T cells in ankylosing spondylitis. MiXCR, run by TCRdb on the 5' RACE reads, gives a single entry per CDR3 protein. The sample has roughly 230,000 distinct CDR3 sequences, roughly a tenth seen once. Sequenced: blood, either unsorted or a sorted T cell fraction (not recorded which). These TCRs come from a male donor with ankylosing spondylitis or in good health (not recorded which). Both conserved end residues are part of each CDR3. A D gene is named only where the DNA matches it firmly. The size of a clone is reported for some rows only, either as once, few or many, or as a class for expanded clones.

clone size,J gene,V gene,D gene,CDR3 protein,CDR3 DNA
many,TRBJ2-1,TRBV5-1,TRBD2,CASSGLTSGGRFSYNEQFF,TGCGCCAGCAGCGGCCTGACTAGCGGGGGCCGATTCTCCTACAATGAGCAGTTCTTC
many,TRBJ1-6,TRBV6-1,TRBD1,CASSGRDSNSPLHF,TGTGCCAGCAGTGGCCGGGACAGTAATTCACCCCTCCACTTT
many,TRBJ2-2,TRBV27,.,CASSLTGTFPGELFF,TGTGCCAGCAGCCTCACGGGGACGTTCCCGGGGGAGCTGTTTTTT
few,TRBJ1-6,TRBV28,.,CASLGRSSSYNSPLHF,TGTGCCAGCCTCGGACGGTCGAGCTCCTATAATTCACCCCTCCACTTT
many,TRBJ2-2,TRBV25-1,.,CASSNAGRPTGELFF,TGTGCCAGCAGTAATGCAGGACGGCCCACCGGGGAGCTGTTTTTT
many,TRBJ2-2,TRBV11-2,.,CASSLVAGTFNTGELFF,TGTGCCAGCAGCTTAGTTGCCGGGACCTTTAACACCGGGGAGCTGTTTTTT
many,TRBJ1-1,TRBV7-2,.,CASSSRKANTEAFF,TGTGCCAGCAGCTCCAGGAAAGCGAACACTGAAGCTTTCTTT
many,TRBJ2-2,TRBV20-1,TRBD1,CSARPGGSFTGELFF,TGCAGTGCTAGGCCAGGGGGCTCGTTCACCGGGGAGCTGTTTTTT
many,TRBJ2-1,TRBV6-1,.,CASSEPFQTRSSYNEQFF,TGTGCCAGCAGTGAACCCTTTCAGACTCGTAGCTCCTACAATGAGCAGTTCTTC
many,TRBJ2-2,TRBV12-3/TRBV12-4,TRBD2,CASSAGRREFTGELFF,TGTGCCAGCAGCGCCGGAAGGCGGGAGTTCACCGGGGAGCTGTTTTTT
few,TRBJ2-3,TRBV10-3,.,CATAYGGPDTQYF,TGTGCCACTGCTTACGGGGGCCCAGATACGCAGTATTTT
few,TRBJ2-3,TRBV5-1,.,CASSILDSGATQYF,TGCGCCAGCAGCATACTAGACTCCGGAGCAACGCAGTATTTT
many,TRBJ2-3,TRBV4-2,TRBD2,CASSSGLVGLTDTQYF,TGTGCCAGCAGCTCCGGACTAGTGGGACTAACAGATACGCAGTATTTT
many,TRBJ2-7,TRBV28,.,CASSWDGSSYEQYF,TGTGCCAGCAGTTGGGACGGGAGCTCCTACGAGCAGTACTTC
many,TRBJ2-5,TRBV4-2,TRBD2,CASSQAARVAGEETQYF,TGTGCCAGCAGCCAAGCCGCAAGAGTAGCGGGAGAAGAGACCCAGTACTTC
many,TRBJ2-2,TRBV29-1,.,CSVEDDRGTGELFF,TGCAGCGTTGAAGATGACCGAGGTACCGGGGAGCTGTTTTTT
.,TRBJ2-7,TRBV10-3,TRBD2,CAINPTSETEQYF,TGTGCCATCAATCCCACTAGCGAGACCGAGCAGTACTTC
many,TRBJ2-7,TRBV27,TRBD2,CASSFLAGVDEQYF,TGTGCCAGCAGTTTTTTGGCGGGAGTCGACGAGCAGTACTTC
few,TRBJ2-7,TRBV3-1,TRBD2,CASSQASGFTYEQYF,TGTGCCAGCAGCCAAGCTAGCGGGTTTACCTACGAGCAGTACTTC
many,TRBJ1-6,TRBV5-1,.,CASSLLGANSNSPLHF,TGCGCCAGCAGCTTGTTGGGGGCAAATAGTAATTCACCCCTCCACTTT
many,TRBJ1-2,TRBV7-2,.,CASSLRTGTNYGYTF,TGTGCCAGCAGCTTACGTACGGGGACTAACTATGGCTACACCTTC
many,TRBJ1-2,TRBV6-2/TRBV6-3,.,CASSSFRGHDGYTF,TGTGCCAGCAGCTCTTTCCGGGGACACGATGGCTACACCTTC
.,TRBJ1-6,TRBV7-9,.,CASSLASRTNSPLHF,TGTGCCAGCAGCTTAGCGTCTCGGACCAATTCACCCCTCCACTTT
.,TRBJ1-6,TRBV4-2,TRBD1,CASSQFQDRAPNSPLHF,TGTGCCAGCAGCCAATTCCAGGACAGGGCCCCTAATTCACCCCTCCACTTT